This T cell receptor (beta chain) was sequenced during a study of T cell responses to AZD1222 COVID-19 vaccine. Study-level findings and limits: The breadth and depth of Spike-specific TCRs increased once two AZD1222 doses had been given. Repertoires were sampled only after the peak T cell response. White British donors predominated, females outnumbered males, and clonal diversity was possibly underestimated. Of spike-specific TCRs, nearly half reportedly target regions left unmutated in variants.

CDR1 is SGHTA, CDR2 FQGNSA, per germline. This CDR3 has 16 residues. The V and J ends lost 5 bases and 0 bases respectively, with 11 bases between them. Sequenced by immunoSEQ multiplex PCR; TCRdb stores in-frame clones only, minus some. Counted here are around 130,000 clones, 86% occurring once; the ten biggest clones make up 3%. Details on this clone: Its target is unknown.

The material sequenced was peripheral blood, taken 28 days after the second AZD1222 dose. This chain connects TRBV7-2 to TRBJ2-6, with D perhaps TRBD1 (6 bases). This receptor was identified in an adult who received the AZD1222 COVID-19 vaccine. CDR3 sequence reads: CASSLTGSSGANVLTF. The CDR3 coding sequence is TGTGCCAGCAGCCTGACAGGTTCCTCTGGGGCCAACGTCCTGACTTTC.